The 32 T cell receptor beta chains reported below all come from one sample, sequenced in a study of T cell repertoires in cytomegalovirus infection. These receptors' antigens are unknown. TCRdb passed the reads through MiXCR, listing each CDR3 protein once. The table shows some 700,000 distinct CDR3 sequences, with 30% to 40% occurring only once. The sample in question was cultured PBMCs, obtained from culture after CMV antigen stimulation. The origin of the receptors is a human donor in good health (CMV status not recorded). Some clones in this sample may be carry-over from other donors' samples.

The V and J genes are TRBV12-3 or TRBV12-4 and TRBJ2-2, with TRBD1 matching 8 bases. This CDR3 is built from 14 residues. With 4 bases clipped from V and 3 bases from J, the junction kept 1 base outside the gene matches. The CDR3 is CASSSGGYTGELFF. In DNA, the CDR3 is TGTGCCAGCAGTTCAGGGGGCTACACCGGGGAGCTGTTTTTT.

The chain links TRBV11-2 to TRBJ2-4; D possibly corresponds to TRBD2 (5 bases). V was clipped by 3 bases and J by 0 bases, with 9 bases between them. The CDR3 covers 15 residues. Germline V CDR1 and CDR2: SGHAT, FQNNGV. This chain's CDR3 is CASSFRGGAKNIQYF. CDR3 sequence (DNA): TGTGCCAGCAGCTTCCGTGGAGGAGCCAAAAACATTCAGTACTTC. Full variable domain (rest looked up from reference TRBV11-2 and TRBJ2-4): EAGVAQSPRYKIIEKRQSVAFWCNPISGHATLYWYQQILGQGPKLLIQFQNNGVVDDSQLPKDRFSAERLKGVDSTLKIQPAKLEDSAVYLCASSFRGGAKNIQYFGAGTRLSVL.

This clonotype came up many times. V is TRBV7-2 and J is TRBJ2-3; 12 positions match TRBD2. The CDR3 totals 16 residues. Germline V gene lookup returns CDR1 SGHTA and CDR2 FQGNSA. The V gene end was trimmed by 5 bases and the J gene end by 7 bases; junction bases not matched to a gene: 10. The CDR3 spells CASSPSGLAGGYTQYF. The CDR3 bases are TGTGCCAGCAGCCCGTCGGGCCTAGCGGGAGGGTATACGCAGTATTTT.

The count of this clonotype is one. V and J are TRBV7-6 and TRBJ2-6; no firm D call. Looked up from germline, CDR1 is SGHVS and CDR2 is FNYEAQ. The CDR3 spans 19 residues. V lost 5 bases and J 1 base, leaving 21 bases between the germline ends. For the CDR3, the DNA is TGTGCCAGCAGCCAGAAACGACACACAAAGCTTTCTGGGGCCAACGTCCTGACTTTC. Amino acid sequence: CASSQKRHTKLSGANVLTF.

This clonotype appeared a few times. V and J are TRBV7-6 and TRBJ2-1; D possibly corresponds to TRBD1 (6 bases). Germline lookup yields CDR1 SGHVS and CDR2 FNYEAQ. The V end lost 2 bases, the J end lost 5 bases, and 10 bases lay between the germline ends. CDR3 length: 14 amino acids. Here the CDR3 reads CASSLSGTNNEQFF. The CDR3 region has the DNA TGTGCCAGCAGCTTATCCGGGACAAACAATGAGCAGTTCTTC.

The CDR3 spells CASTFATGNQPQHF. The CDR3 DNA follows: TGTGCCAGCACGTTCGCGACAGGCAATCAGCCCCAGCATTTT. The chain is built from TRBV6-6 and TRBJ1-5; TRBD1 might be the D (5 bases). The CDR3 loop spans 14 amino acids. V lost 7 bases and J 2 bases, leaving 12 bases between the germline ends. The germline V gene has CDR1 MNHNY and CDR2 SVGAGI (reference sequence).

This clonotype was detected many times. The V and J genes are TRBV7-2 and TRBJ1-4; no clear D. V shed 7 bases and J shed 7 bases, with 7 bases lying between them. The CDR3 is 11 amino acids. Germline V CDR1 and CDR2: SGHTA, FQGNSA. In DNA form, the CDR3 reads TGTGCCAGCACCGAGGGTGAAAAACTGTTTTTT. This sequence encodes CASTEGEKLFF. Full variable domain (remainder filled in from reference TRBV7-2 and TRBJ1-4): GAGVSQSPSNKVTEKGKDVELRCDPISGHTALYWYRQSLGQGLEFLIYFQGNSAPDKSGLPSDRFSAERTGGSVSTLTIQRTQQEDSAVYLCASTEGEKLFFGSGTQLSVL.

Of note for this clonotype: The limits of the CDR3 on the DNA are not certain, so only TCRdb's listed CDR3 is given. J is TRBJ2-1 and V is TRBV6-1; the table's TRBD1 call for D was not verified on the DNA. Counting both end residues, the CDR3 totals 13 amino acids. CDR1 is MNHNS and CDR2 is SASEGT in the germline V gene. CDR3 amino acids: CASSTSGPGEQFF.

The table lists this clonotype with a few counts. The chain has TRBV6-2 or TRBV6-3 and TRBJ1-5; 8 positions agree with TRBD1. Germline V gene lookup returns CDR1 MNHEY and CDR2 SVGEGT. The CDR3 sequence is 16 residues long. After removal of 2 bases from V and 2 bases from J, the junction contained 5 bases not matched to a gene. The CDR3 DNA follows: TGTGCCAGCAGTTACGCGACAGGGGTTGGCAATCAGCCCCAGCATTTT. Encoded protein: CASSYATGVGNQPQHF.

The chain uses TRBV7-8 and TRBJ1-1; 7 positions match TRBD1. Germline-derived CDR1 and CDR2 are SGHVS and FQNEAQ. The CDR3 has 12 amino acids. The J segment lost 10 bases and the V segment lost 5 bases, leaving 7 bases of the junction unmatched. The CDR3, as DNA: TGTGCCAGCAGCCCCAGGGGGGGGGGAGCTTTCTTT. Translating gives CASSPRGGGAFF. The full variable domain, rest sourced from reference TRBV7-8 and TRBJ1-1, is GAGVSQSPRYKVAKRGQDVALRCDPISGHVSLFWYQQALGQGPEFLTYFQNEAQLDKSGLPSDRFFAERPEGSVSTLKIQRTQQEDSAVYLCASSPRGGGAFFGQGTRLTVV.

The DNA of the CDR3 is TGTGCCAGTAGTCCTGGAGGTTTCTCTGGAAACACCATATATTTT. Translation: CASSPGGFSGNTIYF. The V gene is TRBV19, the J gene TRBJ1-3; D is unresolved. Trimming stripped 5 bases from V and 0 bases from J, with 11 bases between. CDR3 length: 15 residues. The germline CDR1 and CDR2 sequences are LNHDA and SQIVND (reference sequence).

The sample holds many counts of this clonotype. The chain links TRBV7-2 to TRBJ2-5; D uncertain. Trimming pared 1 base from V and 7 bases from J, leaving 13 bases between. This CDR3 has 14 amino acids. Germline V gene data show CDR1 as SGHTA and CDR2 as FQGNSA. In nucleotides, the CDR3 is TGTGCCAGCAGCTTAGTTTTCGCATCGGGGACCCAGTACTTC. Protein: CASSLVFASGTQYF.

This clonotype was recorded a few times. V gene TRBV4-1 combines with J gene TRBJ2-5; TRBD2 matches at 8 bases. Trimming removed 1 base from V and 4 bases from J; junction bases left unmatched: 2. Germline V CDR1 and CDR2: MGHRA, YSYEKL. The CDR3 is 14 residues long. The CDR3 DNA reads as TGCGCCAGCAGCCAAGGGGGGACTAGAGAGACCCAGTACTTC. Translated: CASSQGGTRETQYF.

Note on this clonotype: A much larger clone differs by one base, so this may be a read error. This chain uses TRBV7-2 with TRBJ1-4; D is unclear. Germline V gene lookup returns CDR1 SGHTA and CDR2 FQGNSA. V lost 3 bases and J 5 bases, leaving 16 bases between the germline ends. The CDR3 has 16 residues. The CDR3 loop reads CASSFLQWFTNEKLFF. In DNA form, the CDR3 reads TGTGCCAGCAGCTTTCTACAGTGGTTCACGAATGAAAAACTGTTTTTT.

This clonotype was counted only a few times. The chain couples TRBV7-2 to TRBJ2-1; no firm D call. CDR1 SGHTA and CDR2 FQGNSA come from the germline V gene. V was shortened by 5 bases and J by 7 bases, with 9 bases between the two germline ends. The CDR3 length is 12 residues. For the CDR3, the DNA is TGTGCCAGCAGCCGTGAGCGTAATGAGCAGTTCTTC. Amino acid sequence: CASSRERNEQFF.

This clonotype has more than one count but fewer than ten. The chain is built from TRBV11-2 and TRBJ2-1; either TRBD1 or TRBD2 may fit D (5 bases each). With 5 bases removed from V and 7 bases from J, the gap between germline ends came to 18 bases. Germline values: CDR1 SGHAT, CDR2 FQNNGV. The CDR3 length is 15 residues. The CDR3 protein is CASSPGVSRENEQFF. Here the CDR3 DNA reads TGTGCCAGCAGCCCCGGGGTGAGCAGGGAAAATGAGCAGTTCTTC.

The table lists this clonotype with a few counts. CDR3 sequence (DNA): TGTGCCAGCAGCCTGGAATTGCGGGGGAGCTCCTACGAGCAGTACTTC. Its protein product is CASSLELRGSSYEQYF. This rearrangement joins TRBV4-2 to TRBJ2-7; 7 bases are shared with TRBD2. CDR3 size: 16 residues. V lost 4 bases to trimming and J lost 0 bases; unmatched junction nucleotides: 9. Germline V gene lookup returns CDR1 LGHNA and CDR2 YNFKEQ.

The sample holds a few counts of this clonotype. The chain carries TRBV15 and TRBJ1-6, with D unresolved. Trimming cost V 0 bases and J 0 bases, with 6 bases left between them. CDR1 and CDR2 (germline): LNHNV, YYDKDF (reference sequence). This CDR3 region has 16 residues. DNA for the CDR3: TGTGCCACCAGCAGAGATGTGGGCTCCTATAATTCACCCCTCCACTTT. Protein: CATSRDVGSYNSPLHF.

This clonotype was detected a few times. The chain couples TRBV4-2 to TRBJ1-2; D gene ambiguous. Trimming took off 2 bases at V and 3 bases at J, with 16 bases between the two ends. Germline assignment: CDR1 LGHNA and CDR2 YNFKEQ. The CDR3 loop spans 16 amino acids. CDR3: CASSQSFVREDYGYTF. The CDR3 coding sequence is TGTGCCAGCAGCCAATCTTTCGTGAGAGAGGACTATGGCTACACCTTC.

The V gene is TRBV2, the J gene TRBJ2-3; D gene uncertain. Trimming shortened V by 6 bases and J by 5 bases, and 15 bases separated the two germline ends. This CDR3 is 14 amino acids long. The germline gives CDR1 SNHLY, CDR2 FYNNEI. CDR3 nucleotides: TGTGCCAGCAGCTTCACGGGCCCGAGAGATACGCAGTATTTT. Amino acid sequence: CASSFTGPRDTQYF. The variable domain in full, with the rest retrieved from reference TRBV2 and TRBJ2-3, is EPEVTQTPSHQVTQMGQEVILRCVPISNHLYFYWYRQILGQKVEFLVSFYNNEISEKSEIFDDQFSVERPDGSNFTLKIRSTKLEDSAMYFCASSFTGPRDTQYFGPGTRLTVL.

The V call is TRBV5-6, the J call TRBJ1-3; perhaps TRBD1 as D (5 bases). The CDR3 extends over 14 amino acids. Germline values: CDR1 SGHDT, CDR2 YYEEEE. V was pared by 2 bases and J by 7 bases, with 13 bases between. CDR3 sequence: CASSFSGSANTIYF. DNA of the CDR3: TGTGCCAGCAGCTTTTCAGGGTCGGCCAACACCATATATTTT.

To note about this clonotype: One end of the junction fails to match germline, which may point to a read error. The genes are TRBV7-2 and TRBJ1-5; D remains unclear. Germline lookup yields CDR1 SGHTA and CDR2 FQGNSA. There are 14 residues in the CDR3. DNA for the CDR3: TGTGCCAGCAACTTAAACCCCCGCAATCAGCCCCAGCATTTT. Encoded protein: CASNLNPRNQPQHF.

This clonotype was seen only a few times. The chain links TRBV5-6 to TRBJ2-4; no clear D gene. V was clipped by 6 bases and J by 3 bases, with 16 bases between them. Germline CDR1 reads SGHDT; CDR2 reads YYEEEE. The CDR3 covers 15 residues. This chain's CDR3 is CASTIWGSRKNIQYF. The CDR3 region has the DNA TGTGCCAGCACCATTTGGGGTAGCCGCAAAAACATTCAGTACTTC. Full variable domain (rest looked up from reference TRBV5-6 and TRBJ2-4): DAGVTQSPTHLIKTRGQQVTLRCSPKSGHDTVSWYQQALGQGPQFIFQYYEEEERQRGNFPDRFSGHQFPNYSSELNVNALLLGDSALYLCASTIWGSRKNIQYFGAGTRLSVL.

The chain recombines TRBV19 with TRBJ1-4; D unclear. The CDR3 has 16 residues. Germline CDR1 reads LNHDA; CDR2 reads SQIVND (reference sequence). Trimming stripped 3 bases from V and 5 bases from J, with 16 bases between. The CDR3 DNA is TGTGCCAGTAGTATCGAAAGGGCAGCTTCAAATGAAAAACTGTTTTTT. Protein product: CASSIERAASNEKLFF.

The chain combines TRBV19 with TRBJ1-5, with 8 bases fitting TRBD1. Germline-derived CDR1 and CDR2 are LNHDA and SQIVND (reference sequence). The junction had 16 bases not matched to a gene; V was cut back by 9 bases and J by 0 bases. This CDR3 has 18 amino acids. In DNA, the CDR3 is TGTGCCAGCAACGGGGCAGGGGGCCGGGACTATAGCAATCAGCCCCAGCATTTT. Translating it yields CASNGAGGRDYSNQPQHF.

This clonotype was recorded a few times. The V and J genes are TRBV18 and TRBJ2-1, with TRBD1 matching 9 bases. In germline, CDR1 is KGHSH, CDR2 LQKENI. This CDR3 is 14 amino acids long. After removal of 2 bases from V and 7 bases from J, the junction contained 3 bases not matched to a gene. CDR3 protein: CASSPYRGRNEQFF. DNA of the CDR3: TGTGCCAGCTCACCATACAGGGGGCGGAATGAGCAGTTCTTC.

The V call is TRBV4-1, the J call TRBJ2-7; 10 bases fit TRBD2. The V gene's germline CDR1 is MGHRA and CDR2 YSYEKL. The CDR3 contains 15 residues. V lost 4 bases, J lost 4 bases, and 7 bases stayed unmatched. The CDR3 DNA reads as TGCGCCAGCAGCCTCAGAAGCGGGAGGGAATACGAGCAGTACTTC. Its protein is CASSLRSGREYEQYF.

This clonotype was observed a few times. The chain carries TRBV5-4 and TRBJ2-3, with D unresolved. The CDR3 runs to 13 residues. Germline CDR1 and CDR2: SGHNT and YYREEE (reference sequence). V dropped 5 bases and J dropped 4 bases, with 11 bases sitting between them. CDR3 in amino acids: CASRRDLPDTQYF. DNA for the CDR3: TGTGCCAGCAGGCGCGACCTGCCAGATACGCAGTATTTT.

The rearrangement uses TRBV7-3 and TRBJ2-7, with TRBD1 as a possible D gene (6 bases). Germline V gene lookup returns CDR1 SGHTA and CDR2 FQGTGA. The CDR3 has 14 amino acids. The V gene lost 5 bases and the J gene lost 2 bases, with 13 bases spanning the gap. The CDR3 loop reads CASSLKEGAYEQYF. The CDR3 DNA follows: TGTGCCAGCAGCCTAAAAGAGGGGGCCTACGAGCAGTACTTC.

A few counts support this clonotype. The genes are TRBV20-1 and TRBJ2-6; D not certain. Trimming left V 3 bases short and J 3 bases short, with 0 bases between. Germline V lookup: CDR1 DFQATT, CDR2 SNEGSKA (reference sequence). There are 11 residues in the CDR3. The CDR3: CSASGANVLTF. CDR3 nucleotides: TGCAGTGCTAGTGGGGCCAACGTCCTGACTTTC.

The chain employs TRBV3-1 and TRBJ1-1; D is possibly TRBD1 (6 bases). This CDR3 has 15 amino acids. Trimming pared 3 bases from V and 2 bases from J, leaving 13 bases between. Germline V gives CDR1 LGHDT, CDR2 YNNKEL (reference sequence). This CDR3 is CASSQLGRGNTEAFF. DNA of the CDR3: TGTGCCAGCAGCCAGTTAGGCAGGGGCAACACTGAAGCTTTCTTT.

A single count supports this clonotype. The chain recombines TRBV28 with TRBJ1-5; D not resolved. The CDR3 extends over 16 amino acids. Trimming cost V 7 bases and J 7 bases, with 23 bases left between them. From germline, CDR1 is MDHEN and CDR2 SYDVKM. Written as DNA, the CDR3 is TGTGCCAGCACTTCGGGCAGGTCGGGTGCCAAGCAGCCCCAGCATTTT. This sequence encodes CASTSGRSGAKQPQHF.